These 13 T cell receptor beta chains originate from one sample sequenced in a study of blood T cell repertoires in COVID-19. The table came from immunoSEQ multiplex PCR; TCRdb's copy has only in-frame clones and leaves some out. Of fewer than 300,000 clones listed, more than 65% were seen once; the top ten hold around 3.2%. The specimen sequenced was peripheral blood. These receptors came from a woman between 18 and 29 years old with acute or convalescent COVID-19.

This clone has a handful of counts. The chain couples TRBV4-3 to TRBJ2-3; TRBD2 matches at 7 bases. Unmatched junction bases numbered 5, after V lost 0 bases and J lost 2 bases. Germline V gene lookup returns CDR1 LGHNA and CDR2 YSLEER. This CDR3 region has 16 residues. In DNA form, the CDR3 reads TGCGCCAGCAGCCAAGATCAAGGGAGGGCCACAGATACGCAGTATTTT. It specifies CASSQDQGRATDTQYF.

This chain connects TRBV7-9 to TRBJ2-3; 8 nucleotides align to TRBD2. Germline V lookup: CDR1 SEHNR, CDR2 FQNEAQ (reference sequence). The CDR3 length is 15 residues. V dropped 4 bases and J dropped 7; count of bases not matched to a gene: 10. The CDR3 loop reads CASSSSGSLANTQYF. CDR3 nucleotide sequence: TGTGCCAGCAGCTCAAGCGGGAGTTTGGCTAATACGCAGTATTTT.

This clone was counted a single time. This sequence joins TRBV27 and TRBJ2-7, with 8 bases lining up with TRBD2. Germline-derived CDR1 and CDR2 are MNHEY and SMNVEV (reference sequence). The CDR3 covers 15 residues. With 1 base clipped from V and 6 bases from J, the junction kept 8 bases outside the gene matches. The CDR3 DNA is TGTGCCAGCAGTTTATTTCCAGCGGGAGATGGCGAGCAGTACTTC. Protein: CASSLFPAGDGEQYF.

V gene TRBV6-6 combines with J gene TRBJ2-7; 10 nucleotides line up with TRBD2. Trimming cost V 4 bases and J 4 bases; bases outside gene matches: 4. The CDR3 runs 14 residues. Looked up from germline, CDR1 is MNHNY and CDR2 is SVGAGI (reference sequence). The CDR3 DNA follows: TGTGCCAGCAGTTTGAGTAGCGGGAGGTACGAGCAGTACTTC. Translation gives CASSLSSGRYEQYF.

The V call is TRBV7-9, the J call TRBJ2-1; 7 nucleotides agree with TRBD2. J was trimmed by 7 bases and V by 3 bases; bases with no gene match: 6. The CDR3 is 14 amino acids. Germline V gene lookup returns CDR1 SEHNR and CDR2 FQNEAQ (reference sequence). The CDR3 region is CASSFPLGGNEQFF. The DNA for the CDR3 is TGTGCCAGCAGCTTCCCTCTGGGGGGGAATGAGCAGTTCTTC.

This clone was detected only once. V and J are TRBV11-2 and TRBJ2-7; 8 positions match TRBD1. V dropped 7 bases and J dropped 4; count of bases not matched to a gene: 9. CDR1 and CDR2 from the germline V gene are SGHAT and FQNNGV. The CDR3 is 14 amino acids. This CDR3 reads CASNNRTGTYEQYF. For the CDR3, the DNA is TGTGCCAGCAACAACCGGACAGGGACGTACGAGCAGTACTTC.

CDR3 sequence: CASSSTGFDYGYTF. The CDR3, as DNA: TGTGCCAGTAGTTCGACAGGGTTTGACTATGGCTACACCTTC. The gene calls are TRBV19 and TRBJ1-2, with 7 bases identical to TRBD1. CDR1 is LNHDA and CDR2 is SQIVND in the germline V gene (reference sequence). The CDR3 is made up of 14 amino acids. Trimming at V came to 5 bases and at J to 3 bases, leaving 6 bases not matched to a gene.

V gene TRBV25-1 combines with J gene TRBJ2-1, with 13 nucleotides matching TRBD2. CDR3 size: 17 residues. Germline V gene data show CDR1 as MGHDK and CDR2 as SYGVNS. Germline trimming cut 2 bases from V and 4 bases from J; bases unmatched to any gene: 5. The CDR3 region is CASSERLAGGSYNEQFF. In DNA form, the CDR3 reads TGTGCCAGCAGTGAACGACTAGCGGGAGGATCTTACAATGAGCAGTTCTTC.

The CDR3 loop is CASSDTGSNYGYTF. The CDR3 coding sequence is TGTGCCAGCAGTGATACAGGATCTAACTATGGCTACACCTTC. The chain uses TRBV25-1 and TRBJ1-2, with a tentative D call TRBD1 (5 bases). The CDR3 spans 14 residues. Germline V gene sequence: CDR1 MGHDK, CDR2 SYGVNS. Trimming shortened V by 3 bases and J by 0 bases, and 8 bases separated the two germline ends.

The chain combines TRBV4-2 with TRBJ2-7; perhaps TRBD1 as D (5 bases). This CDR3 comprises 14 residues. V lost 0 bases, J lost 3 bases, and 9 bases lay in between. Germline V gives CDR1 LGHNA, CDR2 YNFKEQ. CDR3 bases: TGTGCCAGCAGCCAAGACACAGGATACTACGAGCAGTACTTC. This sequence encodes CASSQDTGYYEQYF.

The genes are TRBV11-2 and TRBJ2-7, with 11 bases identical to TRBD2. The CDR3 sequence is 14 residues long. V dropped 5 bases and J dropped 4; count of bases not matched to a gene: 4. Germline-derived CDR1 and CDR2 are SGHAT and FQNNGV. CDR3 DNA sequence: TGTGCCAGCAGCGGACTAGCGGGTAATTACGAGCAGTACTTC. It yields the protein CASSGLAGNYEQYF. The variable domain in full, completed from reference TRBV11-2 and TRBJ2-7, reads EAGVAQSPRYKIIEKRQSVAFWCNPISGHATLYWYQQILGQGPKLLIQFQNNGVVDDSQLPKDRFSAERLKGVDSTLKIQPAKLEDSAVYLCASSGLAGNYEQYFGPGTRLTVT.

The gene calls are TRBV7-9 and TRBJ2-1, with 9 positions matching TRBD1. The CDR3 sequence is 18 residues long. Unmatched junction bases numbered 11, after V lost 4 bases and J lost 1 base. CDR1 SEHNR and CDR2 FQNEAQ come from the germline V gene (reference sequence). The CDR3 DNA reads TGTGCCAGCAGCTCCACCCGAATGGACAGGGGATCCTACAATGAGCAGTTCTTC. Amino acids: CASSSTRMDRGSYNEQFF.

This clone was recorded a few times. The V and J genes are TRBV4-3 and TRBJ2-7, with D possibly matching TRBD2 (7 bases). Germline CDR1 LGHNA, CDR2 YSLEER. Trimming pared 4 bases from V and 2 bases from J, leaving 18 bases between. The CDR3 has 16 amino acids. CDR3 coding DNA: TGCGCCAGCAGCCCCGACCGTAGGGGGGGGACCTACGAGCAGTACTTC. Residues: CASSPDRRGGTYEQYF.